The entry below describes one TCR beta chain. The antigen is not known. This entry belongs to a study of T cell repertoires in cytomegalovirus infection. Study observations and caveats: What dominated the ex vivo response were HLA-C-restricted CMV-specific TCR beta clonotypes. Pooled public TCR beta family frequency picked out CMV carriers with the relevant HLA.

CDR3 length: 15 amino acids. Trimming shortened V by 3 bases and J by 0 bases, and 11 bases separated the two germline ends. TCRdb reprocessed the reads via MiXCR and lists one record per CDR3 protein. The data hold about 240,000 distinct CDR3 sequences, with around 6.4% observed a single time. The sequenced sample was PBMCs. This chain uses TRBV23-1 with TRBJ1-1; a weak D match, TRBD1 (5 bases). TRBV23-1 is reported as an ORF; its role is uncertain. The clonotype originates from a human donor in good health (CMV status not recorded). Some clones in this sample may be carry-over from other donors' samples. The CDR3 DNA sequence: TGCGCCAGCAGTCAGGAAGGGGCTCTGAACACTGAAGCTTTCTTT. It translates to CASSQEGALNTEAFF.